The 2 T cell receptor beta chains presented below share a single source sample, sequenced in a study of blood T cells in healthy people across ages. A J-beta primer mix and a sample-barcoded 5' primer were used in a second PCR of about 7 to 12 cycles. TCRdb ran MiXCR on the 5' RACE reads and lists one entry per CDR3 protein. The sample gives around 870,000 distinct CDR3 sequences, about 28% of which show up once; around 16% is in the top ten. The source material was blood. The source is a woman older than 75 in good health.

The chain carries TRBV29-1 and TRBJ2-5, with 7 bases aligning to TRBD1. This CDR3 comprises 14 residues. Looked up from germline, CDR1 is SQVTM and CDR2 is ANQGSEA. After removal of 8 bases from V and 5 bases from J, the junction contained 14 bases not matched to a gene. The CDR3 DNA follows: TGCAGCATCTCCCCGGGACAGCCAAGGGAGACCCAGTACTTC. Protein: CSISPGQPRETQYF.

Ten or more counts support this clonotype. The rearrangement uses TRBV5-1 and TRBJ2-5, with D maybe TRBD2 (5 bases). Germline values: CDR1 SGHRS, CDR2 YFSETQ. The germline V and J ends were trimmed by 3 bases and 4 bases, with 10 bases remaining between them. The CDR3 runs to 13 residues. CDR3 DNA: TGCGCCAGCAGCTACGAGGGCCTAGAGACCCAGTACTTC. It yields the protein CASSYEGLETQYF.